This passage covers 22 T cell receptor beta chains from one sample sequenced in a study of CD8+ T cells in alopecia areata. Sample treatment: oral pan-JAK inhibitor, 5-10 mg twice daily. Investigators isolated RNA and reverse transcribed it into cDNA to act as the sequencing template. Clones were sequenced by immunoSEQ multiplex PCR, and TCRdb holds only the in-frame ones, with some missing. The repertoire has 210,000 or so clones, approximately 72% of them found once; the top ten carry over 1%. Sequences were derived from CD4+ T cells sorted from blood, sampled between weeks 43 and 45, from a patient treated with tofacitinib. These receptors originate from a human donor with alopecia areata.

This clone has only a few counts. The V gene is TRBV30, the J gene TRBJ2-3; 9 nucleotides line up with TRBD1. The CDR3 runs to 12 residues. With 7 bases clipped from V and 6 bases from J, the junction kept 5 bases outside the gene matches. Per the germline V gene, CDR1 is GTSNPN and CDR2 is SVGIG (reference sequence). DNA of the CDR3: TGTGCCTTGGACAGGGGACACGATACGCAGTATTTT. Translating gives CALDRGHDTQYF.

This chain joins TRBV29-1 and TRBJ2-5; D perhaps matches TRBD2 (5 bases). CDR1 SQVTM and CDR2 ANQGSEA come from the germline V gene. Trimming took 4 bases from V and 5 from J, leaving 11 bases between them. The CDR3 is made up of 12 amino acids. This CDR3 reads CSVGSSGETQYF. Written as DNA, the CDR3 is TGCAGCGTTGGTTCCTCGGGGGAGACCCAGTACTTC.

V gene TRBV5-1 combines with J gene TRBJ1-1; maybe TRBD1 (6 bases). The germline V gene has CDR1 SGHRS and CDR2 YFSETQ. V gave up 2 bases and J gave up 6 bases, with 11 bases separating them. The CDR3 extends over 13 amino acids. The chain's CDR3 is CASSLRDRPEAFF. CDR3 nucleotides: TGCGCCAGCAGCTTACGAGACAGGCCTGAAGCTTTCTTT.

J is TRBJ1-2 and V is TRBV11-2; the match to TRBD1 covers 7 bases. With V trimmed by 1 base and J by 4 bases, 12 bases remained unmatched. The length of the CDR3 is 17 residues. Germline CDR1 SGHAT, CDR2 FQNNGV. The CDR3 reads CASSLVPQGTQSYGYTF. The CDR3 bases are TGTGCCAGCAGCTTAGTCCCACAGGGGACACAAAGCTATGGCTACACCTTC.

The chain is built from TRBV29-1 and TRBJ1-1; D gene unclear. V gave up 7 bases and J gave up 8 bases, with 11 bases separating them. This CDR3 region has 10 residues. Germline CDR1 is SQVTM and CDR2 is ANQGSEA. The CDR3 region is CSASGPEAFF. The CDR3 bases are TGCAGCGCCTCTGGACCAGAAGCTTTCTTT.

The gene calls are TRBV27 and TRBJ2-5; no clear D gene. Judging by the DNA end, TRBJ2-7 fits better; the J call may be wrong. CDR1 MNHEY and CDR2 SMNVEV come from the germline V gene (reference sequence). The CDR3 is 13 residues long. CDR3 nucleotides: TGTGCCAGCAGTTTCCGAGAAAACTACGAGCAGTACTTC. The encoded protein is CASSFRENYEQYF.

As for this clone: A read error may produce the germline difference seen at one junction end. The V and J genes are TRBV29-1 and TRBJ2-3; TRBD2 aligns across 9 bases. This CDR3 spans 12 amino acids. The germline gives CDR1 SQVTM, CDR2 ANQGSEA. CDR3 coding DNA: TGCAGCGTTGGGACTAGCGTGGGAGTAGTGAATTTT. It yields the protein CSVGTSVGVVNF.

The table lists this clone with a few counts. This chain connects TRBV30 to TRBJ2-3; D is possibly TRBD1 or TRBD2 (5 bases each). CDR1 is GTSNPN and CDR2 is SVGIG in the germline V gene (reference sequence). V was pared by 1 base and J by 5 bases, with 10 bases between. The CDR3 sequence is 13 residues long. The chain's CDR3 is CAWSAGGLDTQYF. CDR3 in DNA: TGTGCCTGGAGTGCTGGGGGTTTAGATACGCAGTATTTT.

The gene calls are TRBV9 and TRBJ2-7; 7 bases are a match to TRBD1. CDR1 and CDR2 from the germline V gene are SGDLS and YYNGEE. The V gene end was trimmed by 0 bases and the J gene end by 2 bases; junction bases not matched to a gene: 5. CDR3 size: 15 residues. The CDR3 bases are TGTGCCAGCAGCGTAGACGGGACAGTTACCTACGAGCAGTACTTC. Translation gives CASSVDGTVTYEQYF.

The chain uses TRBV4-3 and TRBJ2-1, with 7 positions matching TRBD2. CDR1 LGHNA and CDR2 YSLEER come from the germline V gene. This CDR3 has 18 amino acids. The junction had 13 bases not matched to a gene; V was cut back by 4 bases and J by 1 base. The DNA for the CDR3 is TGCGCCAGCAGCCTCAGAGCTACGGGACTATCATCCTACAATGAGCAGTTCTTC. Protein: CASSLRATGLSSYNEQFF.

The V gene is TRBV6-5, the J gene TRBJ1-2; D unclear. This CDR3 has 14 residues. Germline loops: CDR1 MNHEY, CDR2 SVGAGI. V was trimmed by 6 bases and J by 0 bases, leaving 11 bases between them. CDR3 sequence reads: CASSLSHSNYGYTF. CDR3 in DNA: TGTGCCAGCAGCCTCTCCCACTCTAACTATGGCTACACCTTC.

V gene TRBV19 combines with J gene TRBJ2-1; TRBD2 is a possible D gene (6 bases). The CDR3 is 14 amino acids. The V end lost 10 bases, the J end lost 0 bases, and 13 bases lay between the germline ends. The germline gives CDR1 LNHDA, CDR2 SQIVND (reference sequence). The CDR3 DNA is TGTGCCACCGTACGGGGGAGCTCCTACAATGAGCAGTTCTTC. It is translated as CATVRGSSYNEQFF. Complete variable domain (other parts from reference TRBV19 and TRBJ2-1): DGGITQSPKYLFRKEGQNVTLSCEQNLNHDAMYWYRQDPGQGLRLIYYSQIVNDFQKGDIAEGYSVSREKKESFPLTVTSAQKNPTAFYLCATVRGSSYNEQFFGPGTRLTVL.

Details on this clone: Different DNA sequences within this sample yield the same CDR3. As DNA, the CDR3 is TGTGCCTGGAGAGGTGGAGATAATCAGCCCCAGCATTTT. Translated, it gives CAWRGGDNQPQHF. The chain combines TRBV30 with TRBJ1-5; D remains ambiguous. Germline CDR1 and CDR2: GTSNPN and SVGIG (reference sequence). The length of the CDR3 is 13 residues. The germline V and J ends were trimmed by 3 bases and 4 bases, with 10 bases remaining between them.

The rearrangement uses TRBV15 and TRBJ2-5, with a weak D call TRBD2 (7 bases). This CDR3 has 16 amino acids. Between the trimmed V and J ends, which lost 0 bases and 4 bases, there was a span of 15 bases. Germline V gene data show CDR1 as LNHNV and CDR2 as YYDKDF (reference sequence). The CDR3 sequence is CATSREGGGLGETQYF. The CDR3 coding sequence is TGTGCCACCAGCAGAGAGGGAGGGGGGCTCGGAGAGACCCAGTACTTC.

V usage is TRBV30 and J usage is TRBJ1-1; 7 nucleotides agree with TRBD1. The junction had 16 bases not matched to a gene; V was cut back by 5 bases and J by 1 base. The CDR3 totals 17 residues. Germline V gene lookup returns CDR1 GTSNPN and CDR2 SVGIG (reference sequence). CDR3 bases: TGTGCCTGGCTGCGACAGGGTCCAGGTTTTAAGAACACTGAAGCTTTCTTT. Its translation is CAWLRQGPGFKNTEAFF.

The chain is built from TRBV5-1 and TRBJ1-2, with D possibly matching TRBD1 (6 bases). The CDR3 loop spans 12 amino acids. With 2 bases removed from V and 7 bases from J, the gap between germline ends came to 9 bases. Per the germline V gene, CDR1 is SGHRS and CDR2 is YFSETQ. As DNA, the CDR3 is TGCGCCAGCAGCTTCGGACAGTCTGGCTACACCTTC. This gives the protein CASSFGQSGYTF. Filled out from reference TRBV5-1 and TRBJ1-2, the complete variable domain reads KAGVTQTPRYLIKTRGQQVTLSCSPISGHRSVSWYQQTPGQGLQFLFEYFSETQRNKGNFPGRFSGRQFSNSRSEMNVSTLELGDSALYLCASSFGQSGYTFGSGTRLTVV.

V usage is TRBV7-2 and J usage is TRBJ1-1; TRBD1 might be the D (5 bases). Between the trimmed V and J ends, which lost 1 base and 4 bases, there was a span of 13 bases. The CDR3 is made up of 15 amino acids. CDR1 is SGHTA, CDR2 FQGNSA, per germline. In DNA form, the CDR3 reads TGTGCCAGCAGCTTAGGGGGGATTGGGTCCACTGAAGCTTTCTTT. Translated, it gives CASSLGGIGSTEAFF.

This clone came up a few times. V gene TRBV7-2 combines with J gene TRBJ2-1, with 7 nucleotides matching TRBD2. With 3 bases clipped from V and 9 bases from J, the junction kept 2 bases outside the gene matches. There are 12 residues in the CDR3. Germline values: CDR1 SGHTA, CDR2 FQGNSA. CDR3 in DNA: TGTGCCAGCAGCTTTGAGCGGGGTGAGCAGTTCTTC. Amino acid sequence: CASSFERGEQFF.

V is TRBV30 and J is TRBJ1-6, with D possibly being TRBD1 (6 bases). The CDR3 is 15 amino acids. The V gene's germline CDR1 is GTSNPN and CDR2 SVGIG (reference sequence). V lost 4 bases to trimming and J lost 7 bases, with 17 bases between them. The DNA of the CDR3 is TGTGCCTGGATCCCGAAGGGTAGGGGGAATTCACCCCTCCACTTT. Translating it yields CAWIPKGRGNSPLHF.

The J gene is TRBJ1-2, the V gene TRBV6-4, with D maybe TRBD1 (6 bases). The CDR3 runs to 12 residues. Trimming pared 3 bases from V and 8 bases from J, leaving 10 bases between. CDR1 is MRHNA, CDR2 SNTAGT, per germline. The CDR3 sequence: CASSEGRGGYTF. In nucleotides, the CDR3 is TGTGCCAGCAGTGAAGGCAGGGGCGGCTACACCTTC.

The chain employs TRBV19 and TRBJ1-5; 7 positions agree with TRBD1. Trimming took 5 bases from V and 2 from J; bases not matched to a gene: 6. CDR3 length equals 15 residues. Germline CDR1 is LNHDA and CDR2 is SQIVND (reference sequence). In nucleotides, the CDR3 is TGTGCCAGTAGTTTCACCGGGACAGGCAATCAGCCCCAGCATTTT. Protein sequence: CASSFTGTGNQPQHF.

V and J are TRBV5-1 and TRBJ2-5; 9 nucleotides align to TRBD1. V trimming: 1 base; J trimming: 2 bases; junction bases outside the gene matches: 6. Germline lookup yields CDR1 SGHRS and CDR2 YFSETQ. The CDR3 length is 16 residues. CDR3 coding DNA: TGCGCCAGCAGCTTGATCGGGACAGGGCCTCAAGAGACCCAGTACTTC. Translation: CASSLIGTGPQETQYF.